This TCR beta chain comes out of a study of shared T cell receptors in the human thymus (dated by TCRdb to the early 2020s). For the wider study: The study investigated the way shared, self-reactive T-cell receptor alpha chains are produced in the human thymus.

Library preparation used the immunoSEQ multiplex PCR assay. In TCRdb, the immuneACCESS table is reduced to in-frame sequences with V and J assigned. These tables do not hold every clone; where another copy was compared, an unresolved V gene accounts for under half, and the others remain unexplained. For this sample the table gives hundreds of thousands of clones, of which 88% were detected only once. About 0.01% of the sample is taken by the ten largest. Taken from cysteine to phenylalanine, the CDR3 has 15 residues. Left in the record is the CDR3 DNA by itself, 45 bases read in frame from the first base. V is pared back by 1 base and J by 4 bases, with 11 bases lying between the germline termini. CDR1 and CDR2 are read off the germline V gene (reference sequence) as LNHDA and SQIVND. Of note for this clone: No antigen is known for it. The record has no base qualities; no much larger clone is one base away.

In addition, the sample was reused for a study of human thymus T cells. As the second publication notes: Donors were immunologically healthy infants undergoing open corrective cardiac surgery for congenital heart defects in Finland. The thymus tissue came from surgical resects taken out during corrective cardiac surgery. Usage of V and J gene segments appeared to be biased in both the thymic and the peripheral blood repertoires. According to the related research, thymic TCR repertoires were highly overlapping among unrelated individuals. The study described the TCR alpha and beta repertoires in roughly 8 infant thymus samples and a few matching peripheral blood samples. The cohort included a handful of male and a couple of female infants, with donor ages spanning 7 to 244 days. Thymocytes were released mechanically from tissue and stored at -70 °C as pellets of 10-30 million cells. A QIAsymphony instrument was used to extract genomic DNA from frozen cell pellets. Using the immunoSEQ multiplex PCR assay, the TCRB and TCRAD loci were amplified from a standardized quantity of quality-controlled genomic DNA. The V(D)J region was spanned by amplicons of a length sufficient to cover the CDR3 and to identify V and J genes. Amplicon sequencing was performed on an Illumina platform through the commercial immunoSEQ service. Primer bias and sequencing errors were corrected as previously described, and TCRAD and TCRB definitions were based on the IMGT database. The repertoires were analysed using immunoSEQ Analyzer 3.0 and VDJTools for basic statistics, V/J segment usage, diversity estimates, rarefaction and pairwise overlap. To estimate diversity, the Chao1, ChaoE, Efron-Thisted, Shannon and inverse Simpson indices were applied, and diversity was also estimated on datasets down-sampled to the smallest sample. For repertoire overlap, CDR3 nucleotide sequence, V gene and J gene had to match strictly, and clustering was done by Jaccard-based multidimensional scaling. On average, roughly 800,000 unique TCRB clonotypes were obtained from thymus samples, compared with 75,000 to 90,000 from blood samples.

The chain uses TRBV19 and TRBJ2-1, with TRBD2 perhaps the D gene, on 6 matching bases. The clonotype comes from a boy younger than two with a congenital heart defect. Donor details come from another sample of the same person, matched by shared clones. Sequencing was performed on thymocytes. The CDR3 region: CASSIGGRRYNEQFF. The DNA is as follows: TGTGCCAGTAGTATAGGGGGGAGGCGTTACAATGAGCAGTTCTTC.